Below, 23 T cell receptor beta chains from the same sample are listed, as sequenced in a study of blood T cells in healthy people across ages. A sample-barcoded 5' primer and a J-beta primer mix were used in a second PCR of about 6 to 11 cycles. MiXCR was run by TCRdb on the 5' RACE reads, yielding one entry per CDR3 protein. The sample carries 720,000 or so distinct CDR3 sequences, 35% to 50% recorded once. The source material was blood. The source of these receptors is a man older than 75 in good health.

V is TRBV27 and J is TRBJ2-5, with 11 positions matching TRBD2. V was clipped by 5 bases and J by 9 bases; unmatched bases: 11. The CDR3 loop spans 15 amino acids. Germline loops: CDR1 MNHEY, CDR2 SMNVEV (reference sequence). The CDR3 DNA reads TGTGCCAGCAGTGGAGGGACTAGCGGACAGAAGGCCCAGTACTTC. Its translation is CASSGGTSGQKAQYF.

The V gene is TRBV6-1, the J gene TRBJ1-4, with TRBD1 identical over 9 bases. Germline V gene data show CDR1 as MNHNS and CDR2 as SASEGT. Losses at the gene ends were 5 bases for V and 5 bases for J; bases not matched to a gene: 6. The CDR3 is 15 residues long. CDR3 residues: CASSTPGTGNEKLFF. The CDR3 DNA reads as TGTGCCAGCAGTACGCCCGGGACAGGGAATGAAAAACTGTTTTTT.

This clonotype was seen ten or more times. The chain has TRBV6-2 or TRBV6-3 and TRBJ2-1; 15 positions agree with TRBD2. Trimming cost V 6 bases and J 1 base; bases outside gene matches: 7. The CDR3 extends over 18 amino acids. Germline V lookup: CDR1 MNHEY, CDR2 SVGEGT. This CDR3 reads CASSPGTSGRRSYNEQFF. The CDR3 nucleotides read TGTGCCAGCAGCCCTGGGACTAGCGGGAGGAGGTCCTACAATGAGCAGTTCTTC.

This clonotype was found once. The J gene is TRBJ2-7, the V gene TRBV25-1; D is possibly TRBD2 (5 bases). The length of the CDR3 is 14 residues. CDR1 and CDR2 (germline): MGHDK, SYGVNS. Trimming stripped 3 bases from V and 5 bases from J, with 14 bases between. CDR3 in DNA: TGTGCCAGCAGTGAGAATGGGAGTTTCGACGAGCAGTACTTC. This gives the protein CASSENGSFDEQYF.

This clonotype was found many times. The CDR3 DNA reads as TGCGCCAGCAGCTTGGAATGGGGGAGCACAGATACGCAGTATTTT. The encoded protein is CASSLEWGSTDTQYF. The gene calls are TRBV5-1 and TRBJ2-3; D might be TRBD1 or TRBD2, each matching 5 bases. The length of the CDR3 is 15 residues. V gave up 0 bases and J gave up 0 bases, with 8 bases separating them. Germline V gene sequence: CDR1 SGHRS, CDR2 YFSETQ. Drawing the rest from reference TRBV5-1 and TRBJ2-3, the complete variable domain is KAGVTQTPRYLIKTRGQQVTLSCSPISGHRSVSWYQQTPGQGLQFLFEYFSETQRNKGNFPGRFSGRQFSNSRSEMNVSTLELGDSALYLCASSLEWGSTDTQYFGPGTRLTVL.

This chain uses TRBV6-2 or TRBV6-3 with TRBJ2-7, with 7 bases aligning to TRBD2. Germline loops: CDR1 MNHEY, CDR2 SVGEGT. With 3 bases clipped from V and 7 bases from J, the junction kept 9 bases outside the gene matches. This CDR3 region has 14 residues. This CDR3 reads CASSYLRAGGEQYF. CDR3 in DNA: TGTGCCAGCAGTTATCTCCGGGCCGGGGGGGAGCAGTACTTC.

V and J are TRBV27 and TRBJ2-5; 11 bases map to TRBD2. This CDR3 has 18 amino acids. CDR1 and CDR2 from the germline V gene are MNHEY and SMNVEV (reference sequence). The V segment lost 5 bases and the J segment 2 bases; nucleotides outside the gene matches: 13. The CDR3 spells CASSPGTSGKGRQETQYF. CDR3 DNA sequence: TGTGCCAGCAGTCCCGGGACTAGCGGAAAAGGGAGGCAAGAGACCCAGTACTTC.

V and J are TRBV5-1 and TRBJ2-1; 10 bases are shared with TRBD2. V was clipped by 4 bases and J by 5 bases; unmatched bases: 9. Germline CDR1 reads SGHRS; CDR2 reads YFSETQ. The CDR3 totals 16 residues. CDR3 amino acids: CASSPRPSGSDNEQFF. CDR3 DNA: TGCGCCAGCAGCCCCAGACCTAGCGGGAGCGACAATGAGCAGTTCTTC.

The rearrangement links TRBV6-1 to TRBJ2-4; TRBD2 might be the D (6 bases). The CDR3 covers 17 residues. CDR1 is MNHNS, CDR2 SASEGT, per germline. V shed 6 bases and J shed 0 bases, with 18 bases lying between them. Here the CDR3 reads CASRPRPGGIAKNIQYF. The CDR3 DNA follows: TGTGCCAGCAGACCCAGACCTGGGGGGATAGCCAAAAACATTCAGTACTTC.

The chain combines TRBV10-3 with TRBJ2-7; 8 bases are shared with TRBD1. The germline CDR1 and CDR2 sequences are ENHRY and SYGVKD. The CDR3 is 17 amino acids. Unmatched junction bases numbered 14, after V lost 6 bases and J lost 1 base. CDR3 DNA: TGTGCCATCAGGGGACAGGTCCAAGGCGTAGGGTCCTACGAGCAGTACTTC. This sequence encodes CAIRGQVQGVGSYEQYF.

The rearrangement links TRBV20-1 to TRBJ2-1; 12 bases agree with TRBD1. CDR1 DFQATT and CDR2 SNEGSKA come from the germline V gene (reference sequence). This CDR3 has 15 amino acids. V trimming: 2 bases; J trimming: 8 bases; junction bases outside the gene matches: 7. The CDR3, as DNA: TGCAGTGCTAGAATACCGGGACAGGGGGCCTATGAGCAGTTCTTC. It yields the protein CSARIPGQGAYEQFF.

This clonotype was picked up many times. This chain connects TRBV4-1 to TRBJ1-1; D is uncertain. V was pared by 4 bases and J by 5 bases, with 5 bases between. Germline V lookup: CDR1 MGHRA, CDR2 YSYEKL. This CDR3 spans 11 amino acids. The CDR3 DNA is TGCGCCAGCAGCCTCAGGACTGAAGCTTTCTTT. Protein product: CASSLRTEAFF.

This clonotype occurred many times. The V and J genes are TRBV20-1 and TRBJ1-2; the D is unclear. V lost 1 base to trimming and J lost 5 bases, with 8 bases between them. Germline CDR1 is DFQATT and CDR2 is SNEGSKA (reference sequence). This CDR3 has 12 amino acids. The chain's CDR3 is CSARVEAYGYTF. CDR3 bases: TGCAGTGCTAGAGTTGAGGCTTATGGCTACACCTTC.

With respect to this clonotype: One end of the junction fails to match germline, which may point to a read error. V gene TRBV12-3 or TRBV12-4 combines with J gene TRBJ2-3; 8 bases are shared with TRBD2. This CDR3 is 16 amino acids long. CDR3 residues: CASSSELRGATDTRYF. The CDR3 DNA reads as TGTGCCAGCAGTTCGGAGTTGCGGGGGGCCACAGATACGCGGTATTTT.

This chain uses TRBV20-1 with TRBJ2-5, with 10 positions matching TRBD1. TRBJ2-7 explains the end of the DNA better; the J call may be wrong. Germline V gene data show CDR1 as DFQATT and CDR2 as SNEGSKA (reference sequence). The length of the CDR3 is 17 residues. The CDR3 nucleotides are TGCAGTGCTAGAGCGCTGCGGCCCCGGGACAGGGGTTACGAGCAGTACTTC. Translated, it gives CSARALRPRDRGYEQYF.

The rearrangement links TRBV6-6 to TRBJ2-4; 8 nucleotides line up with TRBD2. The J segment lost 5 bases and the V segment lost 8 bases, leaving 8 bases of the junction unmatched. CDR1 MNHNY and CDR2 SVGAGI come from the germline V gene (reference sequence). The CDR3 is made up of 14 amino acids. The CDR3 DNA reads TGTGCCAGCCGGGATGAGCGGGAGCAAAACATTCAGTACTTC. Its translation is CASRDEREQNIQYF.

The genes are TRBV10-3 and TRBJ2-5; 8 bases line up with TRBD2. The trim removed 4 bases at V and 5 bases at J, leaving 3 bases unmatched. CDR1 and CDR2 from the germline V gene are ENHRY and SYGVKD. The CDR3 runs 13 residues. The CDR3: CAISGGLEETQYF. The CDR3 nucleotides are TGTGCCATCAGTGGGGGACTAGAGGAGACCCAGTACTTC.

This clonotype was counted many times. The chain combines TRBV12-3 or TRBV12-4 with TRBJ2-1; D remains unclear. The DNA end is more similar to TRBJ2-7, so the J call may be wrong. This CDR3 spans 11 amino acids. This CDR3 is CASSSYNEQYF. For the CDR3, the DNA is TGTGCCAGCAGTTCCTACAATGAGCAGTACTTC.

As DNA, the CDR3 is TGCAGTGCTAGACAGCCTGGGGCCAACGTCCTGACTTTC. Protein product: CSARQPGANVLTF. This chain connects TRBV20-1 to TRBJ2-6; no reliable D call. The germline CDR1 and CDR2 sequences are DFQATT and SNEGSKA (reference sequence). The CDR3 is 13 amino acids. V lost 2 bases and J lost 2, with 4 bases in between.

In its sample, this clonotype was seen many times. Written as DNA, the CDR3 is TGCAGTGCCATCGGGACTAGCGGGAGGGCCTCCTACGAGCAGTACTTC. As protein: CSAIGTSGRASYEQYF. The V and J genes are TRBV20-1 and TRBJ2-7, with 16 bases fitting TRBD2. Germline V lookup: CDR1 DFQATT, CDR2 SNEGSKA (reference sequence). The J segment lost 0 bases and the V segment lost 6 bases, leaving 5 bases of the junction unmatched. This CDR3 has 16 residues.

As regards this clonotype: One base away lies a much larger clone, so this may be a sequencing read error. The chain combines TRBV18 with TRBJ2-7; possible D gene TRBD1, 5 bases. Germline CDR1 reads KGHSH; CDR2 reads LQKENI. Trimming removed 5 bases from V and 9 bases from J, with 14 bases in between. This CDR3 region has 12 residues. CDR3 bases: TGTGCCAGCTCAACAGGAACTGATAGGCAGTACTTC. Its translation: CASSTGTDRQYF.

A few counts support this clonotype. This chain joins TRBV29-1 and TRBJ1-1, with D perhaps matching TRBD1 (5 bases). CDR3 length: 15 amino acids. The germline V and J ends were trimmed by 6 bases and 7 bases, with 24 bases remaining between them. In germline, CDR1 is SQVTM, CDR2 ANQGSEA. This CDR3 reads CSVKMKQLGGSEAFF. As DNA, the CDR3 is TGCAGCGTAAAAATGAAGCAGTTGGGGGGGAGTGAAGCTTTCTTT.

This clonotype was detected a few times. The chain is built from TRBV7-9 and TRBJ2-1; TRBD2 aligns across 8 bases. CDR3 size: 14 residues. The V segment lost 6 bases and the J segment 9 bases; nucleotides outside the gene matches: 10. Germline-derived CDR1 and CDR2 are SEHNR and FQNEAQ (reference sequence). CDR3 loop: CASRKAGEETEQFF. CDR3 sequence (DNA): TGTGCCAGCAGGAAAGCGGGAGAGGAGACTGAGCAGTTCTTC.